Listed here are 30 T cell receptor beta chains from one sample, sequenced in a study of cytomegalovirus exposure and HLA in healthy donors (dated by TCRdb to 2016 to 2017). Libraries came from the immunoSEQ multiplex PCR assay. For the multiplex PCR, a mixture combining 60 forward primers for TCR Vbeta segments and 13 reverse primers for TCR Jbeta segments was used. TCRdb took this table from immuneACCESS and kept in-frame rearrangements with V and J called. Such tables lack part of the clones; where checked against another copy, unresolved V genes explain under half of the gap, and the rest is unexplained. In all, the sample holds 110,000 to 150,000 clones, and 60% to 85% of those were seen once. The top ten clonotypes cover approximately 0.9% of the sample. The sample taken for sequencing was PBMCs. Receptors originate from a man aged 18 to 30 in good health and CMV-seronegative.

This clone has only one observation. The chain is built from TRBV7-3 and TRBJ2-3, with 7 bases identical to TRBD2. Looked up from germline, CDR1 is SGHTA and CDR2 is FQGTGA. The CDR3 contains 15 residues. The trim removed 2 bases at V and 5 bases at J, leaving 7 bases unmatched. The CDR3 bases are TGTGCCAGCAGCTTAGAGGGAGGGATGGTAGATACGCAGTATTTT. Translated, it gives CASSLEGGMVDTQYF.

The chain recombines TRBV28 with TRBJ1-1; 7 nucleotides agree with TRBD1. CDR1 MDHEN and CDR2 SYDVKM come from the germline V gene. The CDR3 totals 16 residues. J lost 3 bases, V lost 6 bases, and 13 bases had no gene match. The CDR3 reads CASSQTQGVVYTEAFF. CDR3 in DNA: TGTGCCAGCAGCCAAACCCAGGGGGTTGTATACACTGAAGCTTTCTTT.

V is TRBV18 and J is TRBJ1-2, with D hard to call. Trimming removed 3 bases at V and 1 base at J, with 9 bases between. The CDR3 covers 14 residues. Germline CDR1 reads KGHSH; CDR2 reads LQKENI. The CDR3 sequence: CASSPEALNYGYTF. DNA for the CDR3: TGTGCCAGCTCACCGGAGGCACTTAACTATGGCTACACCTTC.

The chain joins TRBV2 to TRBJ1-1, with a weak D call TRBD1 (5 bases). This CDR3 comprises 13 residues. Germline V CDR1 and CDR2: SNHLY, FYNNEI. Trimming pared 2 bases from V and 8 bases from J, leaving 12 bases between. This chain's CDR3 is CASSETGGGEAFF. The CDR3 region has the DNA TGTGCCAGCAGTGAAACGGGGGGAGGCGAAGCTTTCTTT.

The chain combines TRBV5-4 with TRBJ1-3; D perhaps matches TRBD1 (6 bases). The CDR3 sequence is 14 residues long. V shed 3 bases and J shed 4 bases, with 11 bases lying between them. Looked up from germline, CDR1 is SGHNT and CDR2 is YYREEE (reference sequence). The CDR3 sequence is CASSSQGRGNTIYF. The CDR3 bases are TGTGCCAGCAGCTCGCAGGGGCGGGGAAACACCATATATTTT.

Only one count was recorded for this clone. V is TRBV27 and J is TRBJ2-7; 12 nucleotides agree with TRBD1. The CDR3 is 15 residues long. Germline trimming cut 5 bases from V and 6 bases from J; bases unmatched to any gene: 8. Germline loops: CDR1 MNHEY, CDR2 SMNVEV (reference sequence). The CDR3, as DNA: TGTGCCAGCAGTCCAGCCGGGACAGGGGGCGGCGAGCAGTACTTC. Translation: CASSPAGTGGGEQYF.

This clone has only a few counts. The genes are TRBV6-5 and TRBJ1-1; D might be TRBD1 (6 bases). Trimming removed 2 bases at V and 3 bases at J, with 13 bases between. The germline CDR1 and CDR2 sequences are MNHEY and SVGAGI. This CDR3 region has 15 residues. CDR3: CASSYPPGTHTEAFF. CDR3 DNA sequence: TGTGCCAGCAGTTACCCCCCGGGGACACACACTGAAGCTTTCTTT.

The genes are TRBV6-1 and TRBJ1-3; D is unclear. CDR1 is MNHNS, CDR2 SASEGT, per germline. With 2 bases removed from V and 0 bases from J, the gap between germline ends came to 5 bases. This CDR3 comprises 14 residues. Here the CDR3 DNA reads TGTGCCAGCAGTGAACTGAGCTCTGGAAACACCATATATTTT. Translated, it gives CASSELSSGNTIYF.

This sequence joins TRBV5-8 and TRBJ1-1, with D perhaps matching TRBD1 (5 bases). Trimming took 4 bases from V and 5 from J, leaving 15 bases between them. The germline V gene encodes CDR1 SGHTS and CDR2 YDEGEE. CDR3 length: 14 amino acids. The CDR3 is CASSTISGRTEAFF. CDR3 DNA: TGTGCCAGCAGCACCATTTCAGGGAGGACTGAAGCTTTCTTT.

V usage is TRBV7-9 and J usage is TRBJ1-1; 7 positions agree with TRBD1. CDR3 length: 15 amino acids. Per germline, CDR1 SEHNR and CDR2 FQNEAQ (reference sequence). With V trimmed by 5 bases and J by 1 base, 7 bases remained unmatched. This CDR3 reads CASSRPGTANTEAFF. The CDR3 DNA reads TGTGCCAGCAGCCGCCCCGGGACAGCGAACACTGAAGCTTTCTTT.

The chain links TRBV13 to TRBJ1-2; D unresolved. This CDR3 has 12 residues. Trimming took 1 base from V and 4 from J, leaving 4 bases between them. Looked up from germline, CDR1 is PRHDT and CDR2 is FYEKMQ (reference sequence). CDR3 amino acids: CASSLDLYGYTF. CDR3 coding DNA: TGTGCCAGCAGCTTAGATCTCTATGGCTACACCTTC.

The rearrangement links TRBV11-3 to TRBJ2-1; TRBD1 matches at 8 bases. Germline CDR1 SGHNT, CDR2 YENEEA. J gave up 8 bases and V 0 bases, and 6 bases lay outside the gene matches. This CDR3 spans 15 amino acids. The CDR3 loop is CASSLEDRVGDEQFF. Here the CDR3 DNA reads TGTGCCAGCAGCTTAGAGGACAGGGTCGGCGATGAGCAGTTCTTC.

The rearrangement uses TRBV7-9 and TRBJ1-6, with D maybe TRBD1 (5 bases). Looked up from germline, CDR1 is SEHNR and CDR2 is FQNEAQ (reference sequence). The CDR3 is 14 residues long. V dropped 6 bases and J dropped 9 bases, with 15 bases sitting between them. This chain's CDR3 is CASSPGQVPSPLHF. CDR3 in DNA: TGTGCCAGCAGTCCTGGACAAGTACCTTCACCCCTCCACTTT. Together with reference TRBV7-9 and TRBJ1-6, the CDR3 gives the full variable domain: DTGVSQNPRHKITKRGQNVTFRCDPISEHNRLYWYRQTLGQGPEFLTYFQNEAQLEKSRLLSDRFSAERPKGSFSTLEIQRTEQGDSAMYLCASSPGQVPSPLHFGNGTRLTVT.

In this sample, this clone turned up a few times. V gene TRBV27 combines with J gene TRBJ1-3; D gene ambiguous. Trimming shortened V by 6 bases and J by 1 base, and 19 bases separated the two germline ends. CDR1 and CDR2 (germline): MNHEY, SMNVEV (reference sequence). The CDR3 extends over 17 amino acids. CDR3: CASRPLYTKPSGNTIYF. CDR3 nucleotide sequence: TGTGCCAGCAGACCTTTATACACTAAACCTTCTGGAAACACCATATATTTT.

The V call is TRBV11-2, the J call TRBJ2-3; D gene uncertain. With 5 bases removed from V and 0 bases from J, the gap between germline ends came to 12 bases. CDR1 is SGHAT, CDR2 FQNNGV, per germline. The CDR3 extends over 15 amino acids. The CDR3: CASSNTRYSTDTQYF. Here the CDR3 DNA reads TGTGCCAGCAGCAATACGCGCTACAGCACAGATACGCAGTATTTT.

This CDR3 reads CASNRDSAQETQYF. The CDR3 bases are TGTGCCAGCAATAGAGACAGCGCCCAAGAGACCCAGTACTTC. The rearrangement uses TRBV7-2 and TRBJ2-5, with TRBD1 as a possible D gene (5 bases). This CDR3 spans 14 amino acids. Germline V gives CDR1 SGHTA, CDR2 FQGNSA. The V gene lost 7 bases and the J gene lost 1 base, with 13 bases spanning the gap.

The chain recombines TRBV4-3 with TRBJ2-7; 8 nucleotides align to TRBD1. Germline V gives CDR1 LGHNA, CDR2 YSLEER. The V and J ends lost 4 bases and 6 bases, in that order; junction bases with no gene match: 11. CDR3 size: 15 residues. Written as DNA, the CDR3 is TGCGCCAGCAGCCTATCGAGGACAGGGAGTTTCGAGCAGTACTTC. Translating it yields CASSLSRTGSFEQYF.

The CDR3 is CASSYNQETQYF. In DNA, the CDR3 is TGCGCCAGCAGTTATAATCAAGAGACCCAGTACTTC. This rearrangement joins TRBV5-1 to TRBJ2-5; D gene uncertain. V was cut by 5 bases and J by 2 bases, with 7 bases left in between. The germline gives CDR1 SGHRS, CDR2 YFSETQ. This CDR3 contains 12 residues.

V and J are TRBV19 and TRBJ2-1; no clear D gene. Germline-derived CDR1 and CDR2 are LNHDA and SQIVND (reference sequence). The CDR3 is 13 amino acids. Trimming stripped 5 bases from V and 0 bases from J, with 5 bases between. In nucleotides, the CDR3 is TGTGCCAGTAGTCTAAGCTCCTACAATGAGCAGTTCTTC. Protein sequence: CASSLSSYNEQFF.

The V gene is TRBV29-1, the J gene TRBJ1-2; a weak D match, TRBD1 (6 bases). V lost 5 bases and J lost 7, with 20 bases in between. CDR1 and CDR2 (germline): SQVTM, ANQGSEA. CDR3 length: 14 amino acids. The CDR3 spells CSVQGTRGIGGYTF. Here the CDR3 DNA reads TGCAGCGTTCAGGGAACCAGGGGTATTGGTGGCTACACCTTC.

This sequence joins TRBV29-1 and TRBJ2-7; D may be TRBD1 (7 bases). The V gene's germline CDR1 is SQVTM and CDR2 ANQGSEA. Trimming stripped 5 bases from V and 5 bases from J, with 13 bases between. This CDR3 is built from 12 residues. CDR3 bases: TGCAGCGTTAGCAGGGGGGTCGACGAGCAGTACTTC. Amino acids: CSVSRGVDEQYF.

This clone was observed a handful of times. The V call is TRBV9, the J call TRBJ1-1; 9 bases are a match to TRBD1. The germline V gene encodes CDR1 SGDLS and CDR2 YYNGEE. This CDR3 region has 16 residues. The ends lost 4 bases at V and 0 bases at J; junction bases unmatched: 7. In DNA, the CDR3 is TGTGCCAGCAGCAACCGAGACAGGGGGTTGAACACTGAAGCTTTCTTT. Its protein is CASSNRDRGLNTEAFF.

The gene calls are TRBV6-5 and TRBJ1-5; D is ambiguous. Per the germline V gene, CDR1 is MNHEY and CDR2 is SVGAGI. V dropped 2 bases and J dropped 2 bases, with 7 bases sitting between them. The CDR3 consists of 14 residues. In DNA form, the CDR3 reads TGTGCCAGCAGTTACGGAGCCGGCAATCAGCCCCAGCATTTT. Amino acid sequence: CASSYGAGNQPQHF.

The chain combines TRBV4-3 with TRBJ2-2; TRBD1 matches at 9 bases. J gave up 4 bases and V 3 bases, and 9 bases lay outside the gene matches. The CDR3 contains 17 residues. Germline V gene sequence: CDR1 LGHNA, CDR2 YSLEER. CDR3 amino acids: CASSQGQGGPGTGELFF. Written as DNA, the CDR3 is TGCGCCAGCAGCCAGGGACAGGGAGGGCCCGGCACCGGGGAGCTGTTTTTT.

The V and J genes are TRBV19 and TRBJ2-7; D possibly corresponds to TRBD1 (6 bases). This CDR3 comprises 15 residues. Per the germline V gene, CDR1 is LNHDA and CDR2 is SQIVND (reference sequence). The V end was cut by 3 bases, the J end by 3 bases, with 15 bases between. CDR3 sequence reads: CASSIVAGAFYEQYF. The CDR3 bases are TGTGCCAGTAGTATTGTGGCAGGGGCCTTCTACGAGCAGTACTTC.

The J gene is TRBJ1-5, the V gene TRBV6-6; D is possibly TRBD1 (6 bases). Germline CDR1 and CDR2: MNHNY and SVGAGI (reference sequence). The CDR3 runs to 10 residues. Trimming removed 11 bases at V and 14 bases at J, with 16 bases between. The CDR3 bases are TGTGCCGGGGGGGCGGGAGAAAAGCATTTT. Its protein product is CAGGAGEKHF.

This clone was observed a handful of times. The V call is TRBV5-1, the J call TRBJ1-4; D may be TRBD1 (6 bases). Trimming took 3 bases from V and 0 from J, leaving 12 bases between them. CDR3 length: 16 residues. CDR1 is SGHRS, CDR2 YFSETQ, per germline. The CDR3 coding sequence is TGCGCCAGCAGCTCCGGGGACATTTCAACTAATGAAAAACTGTTTTTT. This translates into CASSSGDISTNEKLFF.

The chain is built from TRBV7-2 and TRBJ2-3; 9 bases align to TRBD2. The J segment lost 4 bases and the V segment lost 3 bases, leaving 5 bases of the junction unmatched. CDR1 and CDR2 (germline): SGHTA, FQGNSA. The CDR3 sequence is 15 residues long. This CDR3 reads CASSLRGGAADTQYF. The CDR3 DNA follows: TGTGCCAGCAGCTTGCGCGGGGGGGCCGCAGATACGCAGTATTTT.

The chain uses TRBV25-1 and TRBJ2-3, with D uncertain. The V gene's germline CDR1 is MGHDK and CDR2 SYGVNS. V dropped 7 bases and J dropped 1 base, with 6 bases sitting between them. CDR3 length: 12 residues. The CDR3 region has the DNA TGTGCCAGCATAGTGGGCACAGATACGCAGTATTTT. It encodes CASIVGTDTQYF.

The V gene is TRBV15, the J gene TRBJ2-5; D is uncertain. Germline V gene lookup returns CDR1 LNHNV and CDR2 YYDKDF (reference sequence). Trimming removed 0 bases at V and 1 base at J, with 6 bases between. The CDR3 is made up of 14 amino acids. The CDR3 loop reads CATSRDTSQETQYF. In nucleotides, the CDR3 is TGTGCCACCAGCAGAGACACCAGCCAAGAGACCCAGTACTTC. Using reference TRBV15 and TRBJ2-5 for the parts outside the CDR3, the full variable domain is DAMVIQNPRYQVTQFGKPVTLSCSQTLNHNVMYWYQQKSSQAPKLLFHYYDKDFNNEADTPDNFQSRRPNTSFCFLDIRSPGLGDTAMYLCATSRDTSQETQYFGPGTRLLVL.